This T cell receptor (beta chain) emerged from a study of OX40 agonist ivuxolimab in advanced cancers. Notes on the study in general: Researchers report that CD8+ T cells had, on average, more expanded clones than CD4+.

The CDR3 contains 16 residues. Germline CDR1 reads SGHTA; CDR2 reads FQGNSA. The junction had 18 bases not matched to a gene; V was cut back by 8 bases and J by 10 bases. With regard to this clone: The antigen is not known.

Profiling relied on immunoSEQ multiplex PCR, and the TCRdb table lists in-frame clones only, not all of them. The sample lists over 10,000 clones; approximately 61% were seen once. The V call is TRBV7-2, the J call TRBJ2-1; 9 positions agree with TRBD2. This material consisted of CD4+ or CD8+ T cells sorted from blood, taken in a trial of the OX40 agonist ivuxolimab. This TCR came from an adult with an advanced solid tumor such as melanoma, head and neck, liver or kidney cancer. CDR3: CASQQELAGGLREQFF. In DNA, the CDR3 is TGTGCCAGCCAGCAAGAATTGGCGGGAGGGTTACGGGAGCAGTTCTTC.